The clone carrying this T cell receptor (beta chain) was seen a few times. Sequencing used immunoSEQ multiplex PCR; TCRdb keeps in-frame clones, though not all of them. The sample lists about 240,000 clones, about 90% occurring once. The CDR3 spans 15 residues. V shed 6 bases and J 5 bases; nucleotides not matched to a gene: 8. Germline V gene sequence: CDR1 MNHEY, CDR2 SVGAGI. These data belong to a study of cytomegalovirus exposure and HLA in healthy donors. Sequencing was done on a sample of PBMCs. This chain joins TRBV6-5 and TRBJ2-7, with 12 bases that match TRBD2. The clonotype was recovered from a woman in her thirties in good health and CMV-seropositive. Written as DNA, the CDR3 is TGTGCCAGCAGCCGTCGACTAGCGGGAGCCCACGAGCAGTACTTC. This translates into CASSRRLAGAHEQYF.